The 29 T cell receptor beta chains presented below share a single source sample, sequenced in a study of identical twins. Each CDR3 protein gets one entry after TCRdb re-called the 5' RACE reads with MiXCR. The table has a few hundred thousand distinct CDR3 sequences, over 5.5% seen once. This sample also belongs to another study, concerning T cells expressing NK-cell markers.

Sequences were obtained from CD8+ T cells sorted from blood. These receptors all stem from a woman younger than 30 in good health.

To note about this clonotype: A much larger clone lies a single base off, so this may be a read error. This chain links TRBV11-2 with TRBJ2-7; 10 bases fit TRBD1. The V gene's germline CDR1 is SGHAT and CDR2 FQNNGV. The CDR3 has 14 residues. DNA of the CDR3: TGTGCCAGCAGCTCCGGGACAGGGGTACACGAGCTGTACTTC. Residues: CASSSGTGVHELYF.

This clonotype was detected many times. The chain combines TRBV12-3 or TRBV12-4 with TRBJ1-2, with 9 bases fitting TRBD1. Germline trimming cut 7 bases from V and 5 bases from J; bases unmatched to any gene: 11. CDR3 length equals 15 residues. CDR3 bases: TGTGCCAGCAATGGGAGGGACAGGGAGGAATATGGCTACACCTTC. It codes for CASNGRDREEYGYTF.

This clonotype has a count of ten or more. The chain combines TRBV27 with TRBJ1-2, with unresolved D. Germline lookup yields CDR1 MNHEY and CDR2 SMNVEV (reference sequence). Between the trimmed V and J ends, which lost 0 bases and 2 bases, there was a span of 7 bases. CDR3 length: 14 amino acids. The CDR3: CASSLSPRNYGYTF. The DNA for the CDR3 is TGTGCCAGCAGTTTATCACCGCGAAACTATGGCTACACCTTC.

This chain connects TRBV6-5 to TRBJ2-3; D unclear. The CDR3 has 11 residues. The ends were cut back, 6 bases at V and 7 bases at J, with 8 bases in the middle. Germline-derived CDR1 and CDR2 are MNHEY and SVGAGI. DNA of the CDR3: TGTGCCAGCAGGCAATTCAATACGCAGTATTTT. Its protein is CASRQFNTQYF.

This clonotype was counted ten times or more. The V call is TRBV29-1, the J call TRBJ1-6; 10 bases agree with TRBD1. Germline loops: CDR1 SQVTM, CDR2 ANQGSEA. CDR3 length: 14 residues. The V gene end was trimmed by 5 bases and the J gene end by 10 bases; junction bases not matched to a gene: 8. In nucleotides, the CDR3 is TGCAGCGTTCGATCCGGGACAGGGGAGTCACCCCTCCACTTT. Translation gives CSVRSGTGESPLHF.

This clonotype was detected many times. The rearrangement uses TRBV15 and TRBJ2-6; D might be TRBD1 (6 bases). This CDR3 comprises 15 residues. Trimming took 5 bases from V and 0 from J, leaving 8 bases between them. Per germline, CDR1 LNHNV and CDR2 YYDKDF (reference sequence). This CDR3 reads CATSAQGSGANVLTF. CDR3 DNA: TGTGCCACCAGCGCACAGGGCTCTGGGGCCAACGTCCTGACTTTC.

The table lists this clonotype with many counts. V usage is TRBV10-3 and J usage is TRBJ2-7; D possibly corresponds to TRBD2 (5 bases). V gave up 4 bases and J gave up 5 bases, with 9 bases separating them. This CDR3 has 12 residues. CDR1 and CDR2 (germline): ENHRY, SYGVKD. This CDR3 reads CAISGEGHEQYF. In nucleotides, the CDR3 is TGTGCCATCAGTGGCGAGGGCCACGAGCAGTACTTC.

This clonotype appeared a few times. CDR3 residues: CASSYIGTPQETQYF. The CDR3, as DNA: TGTGCCAGCAGTTACATCGGGACACCGCAAGAGACCCAGTACTTC. The rearrangement joins TRBV6-2 or TRBV6-3 to TRBJ2-5; D might be TRBD1 (6 bases). This CDR3 contains 15 residues. Germline V gene data show CDR1 as MNHEY and CDR2 as SVGEGT. The V end lost 2 bases, the J end lost 2 bases, and 12 bases lay between the germline ends.

This clonotype was recorded a few times. V gene TRBV20-1 combines with J gene TRBJ1-2; 8 nucleotides agree with TRBD1. The CDR3 sequence is 14 residues long. CDR1 and CDR2 from the germline V gene are DFQATT and SNEGSKA (reference sequence). The V gene end was trimmed by 0 bases and the J gene end by 8 bases; junction bases not matched to a gene: 8. CDR3 sequence reads: CSARDTSGTGGYTF. CDR3 in DNA: TGCAGTGCTAGAGATACCTCCGGGACAGGCGGCTACACCTTC.

This clonotype has only a few counts. CDR3 residues: CSASSAGLADTQYF. In DNA form, the CDR3 reads TGCAGTGCTAGCTCCGCGGGATTGGCAGATACGCAGTATTTT. The chain has TRBV20-1 and TRBJ2-3; a possible D gene is TRBD2 (6 bases). This CDR3 is built from 14 residues. Trimming left V 3 bases short and J 4 bases short, with 14 bases between. Germline V lookup: CDR1 DFQATT, CDR2 SNEGSKA (reference sequence).

There are many counts of this clonotype. The chain combines TRBV6-2 or TRBV6-3 with TRBJ1-1; D not certain. CDR3 length: 14 amino acids. Germline CDR1 reads MNHEY; CDR2 reads SVGEGT. Deletions cut 2 bases from V and 3 bases from J, with 10 bases between. The CDR3 region is CASSYLIMDTEAFF. The CDR3, as DNA: TGTGCCAGCAGTTACCTCATAATGGACACTGAAGCTTTCTTT.

The chain links TRBV2 to TRBJ2-1; unclear D gene. The CDR3 is made up of 17 amino acids. CDR1 SNHLY and CDR2 FYNNEI come from the germline V gene. Between the trimmed V and J ends, which lost 6 bases and 0 bases, there was a span of 18 bases. The CDR3 DNA follows: TGTGCCAGCAGGGCGAGAAAAGGGTACAGCTCCTACAATGAGCAGTTCTTC. Its protein product is CASRARKGYSSYNEQFF.

This clonotype turned up a few times. This chain connects TRBV19 to TRBJ2-1; D could derive from TRBD1 or TRBD2 (5 bases each). Germline loops: CDR1 LNHDA, CDR2 SQIVND (reference sequence). V was pared by 5 bases and J by 6 bases, with 14 bases between. The CDR3 contains 14 residues. In nucleotides, the CDR3 is TGTGCCAGTAGTGGGACGGCTTTTCGCAATGAGCAGTTCTTC. It yields the protein CASSGTAFRNEQFF.

The chain is built from TRBV7-8 and TRBJ2-7; tentatively, D is TRBD1 (6 bases). The CDR3 totals 14 residues. CDR1 and CDR2 from the germline V gene are SGHVS and FQNEAQ. V shed 2 bases and J shed 1 base, with 9 bases lying between them. CDR3 in DNA: TGTGCCAGCAGCTTAACACAGGGATCCTACGAGCAGTACTTC. Its protein product is CASSLTQGSYEQYF.

The sample holds many counts of this clonotype. The rearrangement joins TRBV13 to TRBJ1-2, with D unclear. Trimming pared 5 bases from V and 13 bases from J, leaving 17 bases between. The CDR3 contains 12 residues. Per the germline V gene, CDR1 is PRHDT and CDR2 is FYEKMQ (reference sequence). The CDR3 loop reads CASSQGGQLFTF. CDR3 bases: TGTGCCAGCAGCCAAGGAGGGCAGTTGTTCACCTTC. Together with reference TRBV13 and TRBJ1-2, the CDR3 gives the full variable domain: AAGVIQSPRHLIKEKRETATLKCYPIPRHDTVYWYQQGPGQDPQFLISFYEKMQSDKGSIPDRFSAQQFSDYHSELNMSSLELGDSALYFCASSQGGQLFTFGSGTRLTVV.

This clonotype was detected many times. This sequence joins TRBV20-1 and TRBJ2-4; D is perhaps TRBD1 or TRBD2 (5 bases each). The germline V gene encodes CDR1 DFQATT and CDR2 SNEGSKA (reference sequence). The CDR3 sequence is 15 residues long. Trimming removed 5 bases from V and 1 base from J, with 15 bases in between. This chain's CDR3 is CSAEDIPGAKNIQYF. The CDR3, as DNA: TGCAGTGCTGAGGACATCCCGGGGGCCAAAAACATTCAGTACTTC.

There are many counts of this clonotype. The rearrangement links TRBV7-2 to TRBJ2-7, with TRBD2 as a possible D gene (6 bases). From germline, CDR1 is SGHTA and CDR2 FQGNSA. Trimming pared 1 base from V and 4 bases from J, leaving 11 bases between. This CDR3 region has 14 residues. The CDR3 sequence is CASSLVEGPYEQYF. The CDR3 nucleotides read TGTGCCAGCAGCTTAGTGGAGGGACCTTACGAGCAGTACTTC.

This clonotype occurred many times. In DNA, the CDR3 is TGTGCCAGCAGTTTCGGTACTAGCGGAAATGAGCAGTTCTTC. Amino acid sequence: CASSFGTSGNEQFF. The chain combines TRBV12-3 or TRBV12-4 with TRBJ2-1, with 8 bases aligning to TRBD2. The CDR3 consists of 14 residues. After removal of 3 bases from V and 7 bases from J, the junction contained 5 bases not matched to a gene.

This clonotype came up many times. The V call is TRBV29-1, the J call TRBJ2-5; D is perhaps TRBD2 (6 bases). Germline loops: CDR1 SQVTM, CDR2 ANQGSEA. This CDR3 is built from 13 residues. Trimming took off 0 bases at V and 2 bases at J, with 7 bases between the two ends. As DNA, the CDR3 is TGCAGCGTTGAAGAGGGACTTCAAGAGACCCAGTACTTC. Protein product: CSVEEGLQETQYF.

This clonotype showed up just a few times. The rearrangement links TRBV9 to TRBJ2-7, with D perhaps matching TRBD1 (6 bases). V gave up 4 bases and J gave up 0 bases, with 14 bases separating them. There are 15 residues in the CDR3. The germline CDR1 and CDR2 sequences are SGDLS and YYNGEE. The CDR3 loop reads CASSSSQGSSYEQYF. The CDR3 nucleotides read TGTGCCAGCAGCTCCTCACAGGGATCCTCCTACGAGCAGTACTTC.

This clonotype was observed many times. CDR3 sequence (DNA): TGTGCCAGCAGTTTTACTGGAAATGAGCAGTTCTTC. Translated: CASSFTGNEQFF. J is TRBJ2-1 and V is TRBV12-3 or TRBV12-4, with unresolved D. The V end lost 3 bases, the J end lost 7 bases, and 7 bases lay between the germline ends. This CDR3 contains 12 residues.

This clonotype was seen at least ten times. The rearrangement uses TRBV6-1 and TRBJ2-2; the match to TRBD1 covers 9 bases. Germline loops: CDR1 MNHNS, CDR2 SASEGT. V was clipped by 5 bases and J by 6 bases; unmatched bases: 16. The CDR3 covers 18 residues. CDR3 amino acids: CASSQYSGTGTLAGELFF. For the CDR3, the DNA is TGTGCCAGCAGTCAATACTCCGGGACAGGGACTCTTGCCGGGGAGCTGTTTTTT.

This clonotype was detected many times. The chain uses TRBV7-9 and TRBJ2-2, with TRBD1 identical over 8 bases. This CDR3 has 15 amino acids. V dropped 5 bases and J dropped 4; count of bases not matched to a gene: 6. In germline, CDR1 is SEHNR, CDR2 FQNEAQ (reference sequence). The CDR3 is CASSPGTGRTGELFF. CDR3 coding DNA: TGTGCCAGCAGCCCAGGGACAGGTCGCACCGGGGAGCTGTTTTTT.

The genes are TRBV6-1 and TRBJ2-5; 9 nucleotides align to TRBD2. Germline values: CDR1 MNHNS, CDR2 SASEGT. The J segment lost 6 bases and the V segment lost 8 bases, leaving 10 bases of the junction unmatched. This CDR3 has 14 residues. This CDR3 is CASGSSGVPQTQYF. The CDR3 bases are TGTGCCAGCGGATCTAGCGGGGTGCCCCAGACCCAGTACTTC.

This clonotype was seen ten or more times. This rearrangement joins TRBV7-9 to TRBJ2-7, with D tentatively TRBD2 (7 bases). This CDR3 region has 15 residues. With 4 bases removed from V and 2 bases from J, the gap between germline ends came to 15 bases. Per germline, CDR1 SEHNR and CDR2 FQNEAQ (reference sequence). The DNA for the CDR3 is TGTGCCAGCAGCTCAACAGGGAGGGAGACCTACGAGCAGTACTTC. It translates to CASSSTGRETYEQYF.

This clonotype was observed a handful of times. The V call is TRBV7-3, the J call TRBJ2-3; D tentatively reads TRBD1 or TRBD2 (6 bases each). The CDR3 is 18 amino acids. Germline V gene lookup returns CDR1 SGHTA and CDR2 FQGTGA. V was cut by 1 base and J by 0 bases, with 17 bases left in between. The CDR3 loop reads CASSLRRGWTESTDTQYF. The DNA of the CDR3 is TGTGCCAGCAGCTTAAGGAGGGGATGGACAGAGAGCACAGATACGCAGTATTTT.

This clonotype has more than one count but fewer than ten. The V call is TRBV9, the J call TRBJ2-2, with D perhaps matching TRBD2 (6 bases). V was pared by 5 bases and J by 3 bases, with 14 bases between. CDR3 length: 15 amino acids. Per germline, CDR1 SGDLS and CDR2 YYNGEE. In nucleotides, the CDR3 is TGTGCCAGCAGTGTCGGGACTCCAGACACCGGGGAGCTGTTTTTT. Protein: CASSVGTPDTGELFF. Full variable domain (remainder filled in from reference TRBV9 and TRBJ2-2): DSGVTQTPKHLITATGQRVTLRCSPRSGDLSVYWYQQSLDQGLQFLIQYYNGEERAKGNILERFSAQQFPDLHSELNLSSLELGDSALYFCASSVGTPDTGELFFGEGSRLTVL.

V gene TRBV9 combines with J gene TRBJ2-1, with TRBD2 as a possible D gene (6 bases). CDR1 and CDR2 (germline): SGDLS, YYNGEE. V was cut by 1 base and J by 7 bases, with 15 bases left in between. The CDR3 loop spans 15 amino acids. This CDR3 reads CASSVNSGPQNEQFF. CDR3 in DNA: TGTGCCAGCAGCGTAAATAGCGGACCGCAAAATGAGCAGTTCTTC.

The chain employs TRBV11-2 and TRBJ1-5; D possibly corresponds to TRBD1 (5 bases). The CDR3 has 13 residues. CDR1 is SGHAT, CDR2 FQNNGV, per germline. V lost 1 base and J lost 9, with 10 bases in between. The CDR3 coding sequence is TGTGCCAGCAGCTTAGGTTTGGGGGGGCCCCAGCATTTT. As protein: CASSLGLGGPQHF.